This record covers a single T cell receptor beta chain. Original analysis: Using reference gene primer amplification, nucleated cell counts were estimated. Clones were read by immunoSEQ multiplex PCR, and TCRdb kept only the in-frame ones, dropping some. That table gives V, J and clone size, and the DNA gave D and trimming. Of approximately 110,000 clones detected, around 81% appear once; the ten largest clones hold more than 30%. These data are taken from a study of blood T cell repertoires in COVID-19. Germline CDR1 and CDR2: SEHNR and FQNEAQ (reference sequence). The CDR3 contains 15 residues. V trimming: 7 bases; J trimming: 5 bases; junction bases outside the gene matches: 10.

The sequence derives from an elderly man with acute or convalescent COVID-19. The V call is TRBV7-9, the J call TRBJ2-2, with TRBD2 matching over 7 bases. Sequencing was carried out using peripheral blood. This chain's CDR3 is CASTEREGLTGELFF. The CDR3 coding sequence is TGTGCCAGCACCGAAAGGGAGGGTTTGACCGGGGAGCTGTTTTTT.